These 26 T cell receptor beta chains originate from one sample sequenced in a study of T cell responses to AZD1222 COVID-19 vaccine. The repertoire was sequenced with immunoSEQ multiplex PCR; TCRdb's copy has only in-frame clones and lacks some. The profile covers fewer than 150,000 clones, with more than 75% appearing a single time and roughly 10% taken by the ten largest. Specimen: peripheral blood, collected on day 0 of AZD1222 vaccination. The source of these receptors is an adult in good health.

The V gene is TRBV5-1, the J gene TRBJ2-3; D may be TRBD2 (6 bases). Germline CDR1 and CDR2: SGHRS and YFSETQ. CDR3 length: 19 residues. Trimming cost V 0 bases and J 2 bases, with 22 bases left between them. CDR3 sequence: CASSLGSMGRDGHTDTQYF. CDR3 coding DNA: TGCGCCAGCAGCTTGGGCTCAATGGGGCGGGACGGACACACAGATACGCAGTATTTT.

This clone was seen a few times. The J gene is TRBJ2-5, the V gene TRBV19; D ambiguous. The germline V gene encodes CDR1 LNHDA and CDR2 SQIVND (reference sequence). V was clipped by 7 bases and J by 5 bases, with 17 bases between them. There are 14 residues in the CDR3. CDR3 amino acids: CASNPSQFYETQYF. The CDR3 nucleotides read TGTGCCAGTAACCCAAGTCAGTTTTACGAGACCCAGTACTTC.

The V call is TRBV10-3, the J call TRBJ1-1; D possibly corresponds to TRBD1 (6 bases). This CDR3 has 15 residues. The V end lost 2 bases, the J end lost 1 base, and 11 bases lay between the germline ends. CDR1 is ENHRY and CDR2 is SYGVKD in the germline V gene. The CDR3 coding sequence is TGTGCCATCAGTGAGATCGGGGGCGGGAACACTGAAGCTTTCTTT. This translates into CAISEIGGGNTEAFF.

The CDR3 loop reads CAISGGTGDLGYGYTF. DNA for the CDR3: TGTGCCATCAGTGGCGGGACAGGGGATCTAGGCTATGGCTACACCTTC. This chain uses TRBV10-3 with TRBJ1-2, with 10 nucleotides matching TRBD1. V shed 4 bases and J 4 bases; nucleotides not matched to a gene: 9. There are 16 residues in the CDR3. Germline CDR1 and CDR2: ENHRY and SYGVKD.

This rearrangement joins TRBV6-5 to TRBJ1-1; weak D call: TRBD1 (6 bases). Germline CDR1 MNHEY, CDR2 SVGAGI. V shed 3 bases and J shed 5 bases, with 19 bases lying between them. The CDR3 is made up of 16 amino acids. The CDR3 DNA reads TGTGCCAGCAGTTATGGGGGCCCCGGGGCGGCGACTGAAGCTTTCTTT. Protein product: CASSYGGPGAATEAFF.

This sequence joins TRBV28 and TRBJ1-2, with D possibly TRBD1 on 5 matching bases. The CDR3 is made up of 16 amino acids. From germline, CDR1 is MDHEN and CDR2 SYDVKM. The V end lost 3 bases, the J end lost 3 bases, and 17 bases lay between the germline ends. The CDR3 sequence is CASSLRGLRHDYGYTF. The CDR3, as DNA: TGTGCCAGCAGTTTGCGGGGACTCCGACATGACTATGGCTACACCTTC.

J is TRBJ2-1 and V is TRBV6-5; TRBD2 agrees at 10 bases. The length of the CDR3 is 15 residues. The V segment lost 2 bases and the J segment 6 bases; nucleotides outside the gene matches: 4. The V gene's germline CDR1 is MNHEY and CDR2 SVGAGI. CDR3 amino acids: CASSYQAGGSNEQFF. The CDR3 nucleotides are TGTGCCAGCAGTTACCAAGCGGGAGGGTCCAATGAGCAGTTCTTC.

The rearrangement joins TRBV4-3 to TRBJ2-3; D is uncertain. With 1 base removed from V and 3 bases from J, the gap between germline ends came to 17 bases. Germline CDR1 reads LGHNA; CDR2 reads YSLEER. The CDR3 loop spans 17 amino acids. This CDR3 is CASSQGSGIPGTDTQYF. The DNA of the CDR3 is TGCGCCAGCAGCCAAGGCAGTGGGATCCCCGGGACAGATACGCAGTATTTT.

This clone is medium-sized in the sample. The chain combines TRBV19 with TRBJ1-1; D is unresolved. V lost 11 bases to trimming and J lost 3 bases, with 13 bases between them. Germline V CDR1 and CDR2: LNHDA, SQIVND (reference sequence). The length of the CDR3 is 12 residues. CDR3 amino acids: CAPRQEDTEAFF. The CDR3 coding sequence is TGTGCCCCTAGGCAAGAAGACACTGAAGCTTTCTTT.

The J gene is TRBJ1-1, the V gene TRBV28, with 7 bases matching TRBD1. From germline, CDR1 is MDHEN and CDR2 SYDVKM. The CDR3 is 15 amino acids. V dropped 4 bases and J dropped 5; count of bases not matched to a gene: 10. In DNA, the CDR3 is TGTGCCAGCAGTTCCGGGACAGCCCATGGGACTGAAGCTTTCTTT. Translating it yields CASSSGTAHGTEAFF. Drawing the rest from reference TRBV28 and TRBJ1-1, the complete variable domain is DVKVTQSSRYLVKRTGEKVFLECVQDMDHENMFWYRQDPGLGLRLIYFSYDVKMKEKGDIPEGYSVSREKKERFSLILESASTNQTSMYLCASSSGTAHGTEAFFGQGTRLTVV.

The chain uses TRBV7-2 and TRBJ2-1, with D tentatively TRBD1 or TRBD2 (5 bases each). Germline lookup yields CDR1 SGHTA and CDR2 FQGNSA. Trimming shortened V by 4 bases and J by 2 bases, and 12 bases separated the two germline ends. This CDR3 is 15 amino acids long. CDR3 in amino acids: CASSSGTTTYNEQFF. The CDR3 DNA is TGTGCCAGCAGCTCGGGGACGACCACCTACAATGAGCAGTTCTTC.

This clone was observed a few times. The CDR3 region is CASSLEGKGNTIYF. DNA of the CDR3: TGTGCCAGCAGCTTAGAGGGGAAAGGAAACACCATATATTTT. This chain uses TRBV5-4 with TRBJ1-3, with a weak D call TRBD1 (5 bases). The germline CDR1 and CDR2 sequences are SGHNT and YYREEE (reference sequence). Trimming pared 2 bases from V and 4 bases from J, leaving 10 bases between. The length of the CDR3 is 14 residues.

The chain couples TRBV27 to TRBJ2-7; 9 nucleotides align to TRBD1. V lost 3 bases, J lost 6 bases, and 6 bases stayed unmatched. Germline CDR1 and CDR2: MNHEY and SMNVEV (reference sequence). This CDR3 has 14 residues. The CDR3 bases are TGTGCCAGCAGTTTGGGACAGGGACCCTCCGAGCAGTACTTC. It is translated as CASSLGQGPSEQYF.

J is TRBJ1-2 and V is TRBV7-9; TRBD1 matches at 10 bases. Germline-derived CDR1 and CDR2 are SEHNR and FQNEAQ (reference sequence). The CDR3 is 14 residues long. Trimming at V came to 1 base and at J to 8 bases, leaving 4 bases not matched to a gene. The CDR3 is CASSLGQGAQGYTF. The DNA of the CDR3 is TGTGCCAGCAGCTTAGGACAGGGGGCACAGGGCTACACCTTC.

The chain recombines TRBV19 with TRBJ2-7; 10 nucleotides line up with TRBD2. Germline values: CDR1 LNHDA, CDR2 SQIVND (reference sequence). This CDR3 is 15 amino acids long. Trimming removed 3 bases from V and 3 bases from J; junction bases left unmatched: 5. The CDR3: CASSIGLAENYEQYF. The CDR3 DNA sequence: TGTGCCAGTAGTATTGGACTAGCGGAGAACTACGAGCAGTACTTC.

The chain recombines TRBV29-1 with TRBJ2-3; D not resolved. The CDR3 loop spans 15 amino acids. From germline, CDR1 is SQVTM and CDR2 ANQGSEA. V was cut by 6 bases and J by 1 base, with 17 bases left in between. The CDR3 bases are TGCAGCGTCGAAACGGACGGCGGCCGCACAGATACGCAGTATTTT. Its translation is CSVETDGGRTDTQYF.

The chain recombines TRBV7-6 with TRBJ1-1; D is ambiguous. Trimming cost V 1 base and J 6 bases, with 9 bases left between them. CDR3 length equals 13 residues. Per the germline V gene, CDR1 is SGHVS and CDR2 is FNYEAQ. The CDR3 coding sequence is TGTGCCAGCAGCTTAGATCCGGGGTCTGAAGCTTTCTTT. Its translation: CASSLDPGSEAFF.

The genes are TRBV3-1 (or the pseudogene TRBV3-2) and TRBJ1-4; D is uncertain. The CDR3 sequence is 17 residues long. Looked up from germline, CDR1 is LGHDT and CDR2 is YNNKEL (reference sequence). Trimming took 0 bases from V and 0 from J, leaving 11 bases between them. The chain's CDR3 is CASSQDARSATNEKLFF. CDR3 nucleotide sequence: TGTGCCAGCAGCCAAGATGCCAGATCAGCAACTAATGAAAAACTGTTTTTT.

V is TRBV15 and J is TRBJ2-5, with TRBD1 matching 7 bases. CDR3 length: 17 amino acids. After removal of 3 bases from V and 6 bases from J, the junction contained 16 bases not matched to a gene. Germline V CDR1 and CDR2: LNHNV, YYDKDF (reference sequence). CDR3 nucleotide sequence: TGTGCCACCAGCAGCCCCCTCTCCGGGACAGCGGTCCAGACCCAGTACTTC. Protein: CATSSPLSGTAVQTQYF.

The CDR3 coding sequence is TGTGCCTGGAGTGTGGGACAGTTCAATCAGCCCCAGCATTTT. Translation: CAWSVGQFNQPQHF. The J gene is TRBJ1-5, the V gene TRBV30, with 7 bases aligning to TRBD1. The junction had 2 bases not matched to a gene; V was cut back by 0 bases and J by 3 bases. The CDR3 totals 14 residues. Germline V gives CDR1 GTSNPN, CDR2 SVGIG (reference sequence).

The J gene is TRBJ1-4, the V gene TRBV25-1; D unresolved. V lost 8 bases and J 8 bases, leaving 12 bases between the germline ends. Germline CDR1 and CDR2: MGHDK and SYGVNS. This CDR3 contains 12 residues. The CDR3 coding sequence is TGTGCCAGCGCCCCGCAAGGAGAAAAACTGTTTTTT. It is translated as CASAPQGEKLFF. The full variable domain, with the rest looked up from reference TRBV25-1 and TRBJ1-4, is EADIYQTPRYLVIGTGKKITLECSQTMGHDKMYWYQQDPGMELHLIHYSYGVNSTEKGDLSSESTVSRIRTEHFPLTLESARPSHTSQYLCASAPQGEKLFFGSGTQLSVL.

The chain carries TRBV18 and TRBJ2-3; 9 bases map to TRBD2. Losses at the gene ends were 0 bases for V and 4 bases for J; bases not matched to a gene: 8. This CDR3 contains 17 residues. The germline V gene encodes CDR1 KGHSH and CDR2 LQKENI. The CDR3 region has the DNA TGTGCCAGCTCACCACCGCTAGGCGGGGGGGCCCCAGATACGCAGTATTTT. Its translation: CASSPPLGGGAPDTQYF.

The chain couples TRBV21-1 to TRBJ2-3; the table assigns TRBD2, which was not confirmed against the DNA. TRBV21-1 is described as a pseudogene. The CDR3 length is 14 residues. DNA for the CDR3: TGTGCCAGCCCGGGACTAAAGCGTGCAGATACGCAGTATTTT. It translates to CASPGLKRADTQYF.

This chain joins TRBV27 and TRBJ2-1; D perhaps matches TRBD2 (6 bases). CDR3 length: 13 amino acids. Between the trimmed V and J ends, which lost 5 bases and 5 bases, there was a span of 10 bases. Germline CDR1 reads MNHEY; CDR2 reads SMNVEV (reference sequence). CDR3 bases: TGTGCCAGCAGTCCGGGGGAAAACAATGAGCAGTTCTTC. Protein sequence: CASSPGENNEQFF.

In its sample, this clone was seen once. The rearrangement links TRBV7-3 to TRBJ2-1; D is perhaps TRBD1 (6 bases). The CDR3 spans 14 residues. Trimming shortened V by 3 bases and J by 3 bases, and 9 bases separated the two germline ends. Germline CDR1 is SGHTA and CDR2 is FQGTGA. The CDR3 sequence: CASSLEGGYNEQFF. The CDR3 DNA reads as TGTGCCAGCAGCTTGGAAGGGGGCTACAATGAGCAGTTCTTC.

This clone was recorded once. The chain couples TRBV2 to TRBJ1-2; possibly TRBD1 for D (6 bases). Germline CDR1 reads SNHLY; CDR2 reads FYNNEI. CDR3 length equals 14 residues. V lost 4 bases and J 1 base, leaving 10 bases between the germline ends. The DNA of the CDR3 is TGTGCCAGCAGTGTTGGACAGCTTAACTATGGCTACACCTTC. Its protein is CASSVGQLNYGYTF.